The 16 T cell receptor beta chains below come from one sample, sequenced in a study of regulatory T cells in long-lasting Graves disease. The time point is: persistent/refractory GD, antithyroid drugs over 5 years with positive TRAb. Isolated PBMC RNA provided the starting material for the TCR library. Assembly of TCR beta libraries relied on iRepertoire HTBI primers together with Arm-PCR of CDR3 regions. TCRdb ran MiXCR on the multiplex PCR reads and lists one entry per CDR3 protein. Here the sample spans around 450,000 distinct CDR3 sequences, 20% to 25% being singletons. The sequencing here drew on peripheral blood mononuclear cells (PBMCs), taken when the disease was refractory, from a patient treated with antithyroid drugs. The receptors were sampled from a female donor with Graves disease.

V and J are TRBV5-1 and TRBJ2-4; D unclear. The CDR3 extends over 14 amino acids. V lost 0 bases, J lost 3 bases, and 7 bases lay in between. Germline V gene lookup returns CDR1 SGHRS and CDR2 YFSETQ. As DNA, the CDR3 is TGCGCCAGCAGCTTGGTTGGCGGCAAAAACATTCAGTACTTC. It encodes CASSLVGGKNIQYF.

This clonotype came up many times. The chain has TRBV3-1 and TRBJ2-5; D not certain. Germline assignment: CDR1 LGHDT and CDR2 YNNKEL (reference sequence). This CDR3 comprises 13 residues. Trimming cost V 3 bases and J 2 bases, with 7 bases left between them. CDR3: CASSQGTQETQYF. The CDR3 nucleotides read TGTGCCAGCAGCCAGGGTACGCAAGAGACCCAGTACTTC.

This clonotype was detected many times. The chain has TRBV28 and TRBJ1-2; unclear D gene. The CDR3 runs to 12 residues. In germline, CDR1 is MDHEN, CDR2 SYDVKM. Trimming took 5 bases from V and 13 from J, leaving 17 bases between them. The chain's CDR3 is CASSNRALDPTF. DNA for the CDR3: TGTGCCAGCAGTAACCGGGCCCTAGATCCCACCTTC.

As concerns this clonotype: A clone one base away is much larger, so this may be a read error. The rearrangement uses TRBV28 and TRBJ2-7; D may be TRBD2 (5 bases). Germline CDR1 and CDR2: MDHEN and SYDVKM. V lost 4 bases to trimming and J lost 10 bases, with 17 bases between them. This CDR3 region has 13 residues. The CDR3 DNA sequence: TGTGCCAGCAGTTCCCGGGGTCACACTTCACAGTACTTC. Its protein product is CASSSRGHTSQYF.

This clonotype was seen at least ten times. The CDR3, as DNA: TGCAGCGTTGATGGGGGGACAGGGAGAGAGACCCAGTACTTC. Amino acid sequence: CSVDGGTGRETQYF. V and J are TRBV29-1 and TRBJ2-5; 9 bases are a match to TRBD1. V was clipped by 3 bases and J by 4 bases; unmatched bases: 6. Germline V lookup: CDR1 SQVTM, CDR2 ANQGSEA. The CDR3 consists of 14 residues.

The chain has TRBV5-1 and TRBJ2-7; 11 nucleotides align to TRBD1. Losses at the gene ends were 5 bases for V and 3 bases for J; bases not matched to a gene: 4. The germline V gene encodes CDR1 SGHRS and CDR2 YFSETQ. There are 14 residues in the CDR3. CDR3 sequence reads: CASRPGQGDYEQYF. Here the CDR3 DNA reads TGCGCCAGCAGGCCGGGACAGGGGGACTACGAGCAGTACTTC. Supplemented by reference TRBV5-1 and TRBJ2-7, the full variable domain reads KAGVTQTPRYLIKTRGQQVTLSCSPISGHRSVSWYQQTPGQGLQFLFEYFSETQRNKGNFPGRFSGRQFSNSRSEMNVSTLELGDSALYLCASRPGQGDYEQYFGPGTRLTVT.

In regard to this clonotype: A much larger clone sits a single nucleotide away, making a read error possible. This CDR3 is CASSFFGISYQPQHF. The CDR3 coding sequence is TGTGCCAGCAGTTTTTTTGGGATCAGCTATCAGCCCCAGCATTTT. The genes are TRBV28 and TRBJ1-5; D is uncertain. The CDR3 length is 15 residues. The germline V gene encodes CDR1 MDHEN and CDR2 SYDVKM. V was clipped by 3 bases and J by 5 bases, with 14 bases between them.

This clonotype was counted at least ten times. This rearrangement joins TRBV5-6 to TRBJ2-5, with 13 bases fitting TRBD2. J was trimmed by 1 base and V by 4 bases; bases with no gene match: 4. The germline V gene encodes CDR1 SGHDT and CDR2 YYEEEE. This CDR3 is 16 amino acids long. In DNA form, the CDR3 reads TGTGCCAGCAGCAAACTAGCGGGGGGGGTCCAAGAGACCCAGTACTTC. It is translated as CASSKLAGGVQETQYF.

The CDR3 coding sequence is TGTGCCAGCAGCTCAAGGGGGGAACCCCAAAACACCATATATTTT. Encoded protein: CASSSRGEPQNTIYF. The chain joins TRBV7-8 to TRBJ1-3; maybe TRBD1 (6 bases). The CDR3 is 15 residues long. The ends were cut back, 4 bases at V and 6 bases at J, with 16 bases in the middle. Germline loops: CDR1 SGHVS, CDR2 FQNEAQ. Supplemented by reference TRBV7-8 and TRBJ1-3, the full variable domain reads GAGVSQSPRYKVAKRGQDVALRCDPISGHVSLFWYQQALGQGPEFLTYFQNEAQLDKSGLPSDRFFAERPEGSVSTLKIQRTQQEDSAVYLCASSSRGEPQNTIYFGEGSWLTVV.

About this clonotype itself: Possible read error: a much larger clone is one base away. The V gene is TRBV5-1, the J gene TRBJ1-1, with D perhaps TRBD1 (6 bases). V gave up 2 bases and J gave up 6 bases, with 11 bases separating them. CDR1 and CDR2 (germline): SGHRS, YFSETQ. CDR3 length: 13 amino acids. The CDR3 nucleotides read TGCGCCAGCAGCTTATGGACAGACGCTGAAGCTTTCTTT. Translating gives CASSLWTDAEAFF.

This clonotype was detected only a few times. The rearrangement joins TRBV5-1 to TRBJ1-2, with D unclear. Trimming cost V 0 bases and J 8 bases, with 8 bases left between them. The CDR3 runs 12 residues. Germline values: CDR1 SGHRS, CDR2 YFSETQ. CDR3 loop: CASSLDLGGYTF. CDR3 coding DNA: TGCGCCAGCAGCTTGGATCTGGGGGGCTACACCTTC.

In this sample, this clonotype turned up a few times. This chain uses TRBV7-9 with TRBJ1-4; 10 nucleotides match TRBD1. V lost 4 bases to trimming and J lost 8 bases; unmatched junction nucleotides: 7. The CDR3 is 15 residues long. Per germline, CDR1 SEHNR and CDR2 FQNEAQ (reference sequence). The CDR3 coding sequence is TGTGCCAGCAGCTCACGACAGGGGGCGGCGGAAAAACTGTTTTTT. It codes for CASSSRQGAAEKLFF.

V and J are TRBV7-9 and TRBJ2-5; 9 nucleotides align to TRBD1. The DNA end is a closer match to TRBJ2-1, so the J assignment may be wrong. Germline CDR1 is SEHNR and CDR2 is FQNEAQ (reference sequence). The CDR3 runs to 17 residues. CDR3 amino acids: CASRASGTGTNYNEQFF. In DNA form, the CDR3 reads TGTGCCAGCAGAGCCTCCGGGACAGGGACTAACTACAATGAGCAGTTCTTC.

This clonotype showed up many times. V gene TRBV28 combines with J gene TRBJ2-2, with D uncertain. Germline V gene lookup returns CDR1 MDHEN and CDR2 SYDVKM. V dropped 5 bases and J dropped 1 base, with 8 bases sitting between them. This CDR3 is 14 amino acids long. Here the CDR3 reads CASSTGLNTGELFF. CDR3 coding DNA: TGTGCCAGCAGTACGGGCCTGAACACCGGGGAGCTGTTTTTT.

This clonotype has a count of ten or more. The V gene is TRBV24-1, the J gene TRBJ2-2; a possible D gene is TRBD2 (6 bases). The CDR3 has 14 residues. Trimming removed 1 base from V and 4 bases from J, with 6 bases in between. The germline CDR1 and CDR2 sequences are KGHDR and SFDVKD. CDR3 DNA: TGTGCCACCAGTGATTTCGGGGGCACCGGGGAGCTGTTTTTT. Residues: CATSDFGGTGELFF.

This clonotype showed up many times. This chain joins TRBV11-2 and TRBJ1-4; D may be TRBD1 (5 bases). Per germline, CDR1 SGHAT and CDR2 FQNNGV. This CDR3 contains 15 residues. V was clipped by 5 bases and J by 0 bases, with 10 bases between them. This chain's CDR3 is CASSPGAATNEKLFF. The CDR3 nucleotides read TGTGCCAGCAGCCCTGGGGCGGCAACTAATGAAAAACTGTTTTTT. The variable domain in full, with the rest retrieved from reference TRBV11-2 and TRBJ1-4, is EAGVAQSPRYKIIEKRQSVAFWCNPISGHATLYWYQQILGQGPKLLIQFQNNGVVDDSQLPKDRFSAERLKGVDSTLKIQPAKLEDSAVYLCASSPGAATNEKLFFGSGTQLSVL.